A selection of T cell receptor beta chains follows, all from one sample in a study of pediatric ulcerative colitis. Profiling relied on immunoSEQ multiplex PCR, and the TCRdb table lists in-frame clones only, not all of them. The repertoire consists of about 4,300 clones, with around nine tenths occurring once and the leading ten covering about 1.1%. The sequencing sample was made of blood. The receptors stem from a boy aged 5-17 years who was a control in a study of pediatric ulcerative colitis. CDR3s include the opening cysteine and the closing phenylalanine or tryptophan. The D gene is left open where the match is weak. The size field is filled for only some rows; it gives once, few, many or a size class.

-	TRBV11-2	-	TRBJ2-1	CASSLVGNEQFF	TGTGCCAGCAGCTTAGTTGGGAATGAGCAGTTCTTC
-	TRBV7-9	-	TRBJ2-3	CASSRTGTSTDTQYF	TGTGCCAGCAGTCGTACCGGGACTAGCACAGATACGCAGTATTTT
TRBD2	TRBV2	-	TRBJ2-7	CAINLAGKAFVAEQYF	TGTGCCATCAATCTAGCGGGAAAAGCTTTTGTCGCCGAGCAGTACTTC
TRBD1	TRBV10-3	-	TRBJ1-1	CAISEPHEQGVAFF	TGTGCCATCAGTGAACCGCATGAACAGGGGGTAGCTTTCTTT
TRBD2	TRBV9	once	TRBJ2-2	CASSVGGRADTGELFF	TGTGCCAGCAGCGTAGGCGGGAGGGCCGACACCGGGGAGCTGTTTTTT
TRBD2	TRBV6-4	-	TRBJ2-1	CASRKWGIAGGDNEQFF	TGTGCCAGCAGGAAGTGGGGGATAGCGGGTGGGGACAATGAGCAGTTCTTC
-	TRBV6-6	-	TRBJ2-7	CASSYGPGNYEQYF	TGTGCCAGCAGTTACGGTCCTGGAAACTACGAGCAGTACTTC
-	TRBV6-1	-	TRBJ2-1	CASSEATADEQFF	TGTGCCAGCAGTGAGGCGACAGCCGATGAGCAGTTCTTC
TRBD2	TRBV10-3	-	TRBJ2-1	CAISELSGRGEQFF	TGTGCCATCAGTGAGCTCAGCGGGAGAGGTGAGCAGTTCTTC
TRBD2	TRBV11-2	once	TRBJ2-7	CASSLTGGLAGAREQYF	TGTGCCAGCAGCCTAACCGGGGGGCTAGCGGGAGCCCGAGAGCAGTACTTC
-	TRBV30	-	TRBJ2-3	CAWSHAHWSTDTQYF	TGTGCCTGGTCCCACGCTCACTGGAGCACAGATACGCAGTATTTT
-	TRBV28	-	TRBJ2-1	CASSFSRDEQFF	TGTGCCAGCAGTTTTTCCAGGGATGAGCAGTTCTTC
TRBD2	TRBV29-1	once	TRBJ2-1	CSVQQTTGLASNEQFF	TGCAGCGTCCAACAAACGACGGGACTAGCCAGCAATGAGCAGTTCTTC
-	TRBV2	-	TRBJ2-2	CASKREFAGELFF	TGTGCCAGCAAGAGGGAGTTTGCCGGGGAGCTGTTTTTT
-	TRBV25-1	-	TRBJ2-1	CASSDLPGPTLNEQFF	TGTGCCAGCAGTGACCTGCCAGGACCAACCCTTAATGAGCAGTTCTTC
-	TRBV5-1	-	TRBJ2-7	CASSLAFRVSEQYF	TGCGCCAGCAGCTTGGCCTTTCGGGTATCCGAGCAGTACTTC
-	TRBV9	-	TRBJ1-2	CASSPSSVVTGGYGYTF	TGTGCCAGCAGCCCGAGTTCTGTTGTTACCGGGGGCTATGGCTACACCTTC
-	TRBV4-2	-	TRBJ1-2	CASSPRVLNYGYTF	TGTGCCAGCAGCCCCCGGGTGCTGAACTATGGCTACACCTTC